This T cell receptor beta chain emerged from a study of T cells in Graves' hyperthyroidism and ophthalmopathy. Amplification of TCR beta CDR3 regions used RNA as the template. The TCR CDR3 first-round RT-PCR relied on the HTBI primer set. TCRdb reprocessed the multiplex PCR reads via MiXCR and lists one record per CDR3 protein. In the table there are 600,000 to 650,000 distinct CDR3 sequences, 20% of which are singletons. This CDR3 contains 16 residues. Germline V gives CDR1 LGHNA, CDR2 YNFKEQ. The V end lost 5 bases, the J end lost 1 base, and 17 bases lay between the germline ends. This clonotype was detected a few times.

Material: blood. The receptor was derived from a man aged 25-45 years with Graves' ophthalmopathy. J is TRBJ2-5 and V is TRBV4-2; perhaps TRBD2 as D (5 bases). The CDR3 bases are TGTGCCAGCAGCTCCTCAGAGGGCGGGTTCCAAGAGACCCAGTACTTC. Translation: CASSSSEGGFQETQYF.